These 9 T cell receptor beta chains were sequenced from one sample in a study of blood T cell repertoires in COVID-19. Method: immunoSEQ multiplex PCR; TCRdb's copy keeps in-frame clones and lacks some. The sample carries about 190,000 clones, approximately 84% recorded once. The sequenced material came from peripheral blood. The receptors derive from a woman aged 70-85 years with active or convalescent COVID-19.

This sequence joins TRBV5-8 and TRBJ1-1, with D perhaps matching TRBD1 (6 bases). The ends were cut back, 2 bases at V and 0 bases at J, with 14 bases in the middle. Germline assignment: CDR1 SGHTS and CDR2 YDEGEE. The CDR3 runs to 16 residues. The chain's CDR3 is CASSFQGQGLNTEAFF. The CDR3, as DNA: TGTGCCAGCAGCTTCCAGGGGCAGGGGTTGAACACTGAAGCTTTCTTT.

The chain uses TRBV20-1 and TRBJ1-1; D is undetermined. The CDR3 spans 13 residues. Germline loops: CDR1 DFQATT, CDR2 SNEGSKA (reference sequence). Trimming cost V 3 bases and J 4 bases, with 12 bases left between them. The CDR3 DNA is TGCAGTGCTAGTCACAGAATGCCCACTGAAGCTTTCTTT. The encoded protein is CSASHRMPTEAFF.

The V gene is TRBV18, the J gene TRBJ2-1, with 7 bases lining up with TRBD2. CDR1 and CDR2 (germline): KGHSH, LQKENI. CDR3 length equals 16 residues. The junction had 8 bases not matched to a gene; V was cut back by 1 base and J by 5 bases. The DNA of the CDR3 is TGTGCCAGCTCACCACAGACGGCGGGAGCGGACAATGAGCAGTTCTTC. Amino acids: CASSPQTAGADNEQFF.

The rearrangement joins TRBV6-5 to TRBJ2-3, with TRBD2 matching over 7 bases. Germline trimming cut 10 bases from V and 0 bases from J; bases unmatched to any gene: 10. The CDR3 contains 15 residues. Per the germline V gene, CDR1 is MNHEY and CDR2 is SVGAGI. CDR3 sequence (DNA): TGTGCCACCTGGGGGGGTAGCGGGAGCACAGATACGCAGTATTTT. Translating gives CATWGGSGSTDTQYF.

J is TRBJ1-1 and V is TRBV10-2; 9 bases align to TRBD1. The length of the CDR3 is 16 residues. Germline CDR1 reads WSHSY; CDR2 reads SAAADI. V shed 8 bases, J shed 4 bases, and the junction held 14 bases outside the gene matches. CDR3 in amino acids: CASLQGAAALGTEAFF. The CDR3 DNA reads TGCGCCAGCCTACAGGGGGCCGCGGCTCTGGGCACTGAAGCTTTCTTT.

The CDR3 nucleotides read TGTGCCACCAGCGGTGGGACTAGCGGGAGTCAACCTGGGGCCAACGTCCTGACTTTC. The encoded protein is CATSGGTSGSQPGANVLTF. The chain carries TRBV24-1 and TRBJ2-6; the match to TRBD2 covers 14 bases. The V and J ends lost 7 bases and 2 bases, in that order; junction bases with no gene match: 9. Germline V CDR1 and CDR2: KGHDR, SFDVKD. This CDR3 is 19 amino acids long.

The chain joins TRBV5-5 to TRBJ2-3; 10 bases map to TRBD1. This CDR3 spans 13 amino acids. The germline gives CDR1 SGHKS, CDR2 YYEKEE (reference sequence). J gave up 9 bases and V 0 bases, and 1 base lay outside the gene matches. The CDR3 sequence is CASSLADRGTQYF. The CDR3 region has the DNA TGTGCCAGCAGCTTGGCGGACAGGGGGACGCAGTATTTT.

This clone was counted only a few times. The chain has TRBV9 and TRBJ2-1, with 14 bases matching TRBD2. Germline lookup yields CDR1 SGDLS and CDR2 YYNGEE. The V and J ends lost 3 bases and 6 bases, in that order; junction bases with no gene match: 11. The CDR3 runs 18 residues. The CDR3 reads CASSGRTSGRTRGNEQFF. DNA of the CDR3: TGTGCCAGCAGCGGACGGACTAGCGGGAGGACTAGAGGCAATGAGCAGTTCTTC.

The chain recombines TRBV2 with TRBJ2-6; D may be TRBD1 (6 bases). This CDR3 spans 16 amino acids. The V end was cut by 6 bases, the J end by 0 bases, with 12 bases between. The V gene's germline CDR1 is SNHLY and CDR2 FYNNEI. Written as DNA, the CDR3 is TGTGCCAGCAGGGGCAGGGGTTACTCTGGGGCCAACGTCCTGACTTTC. This gives the protein CASRGRGYSGANVLTF. The entire variable domain, with the rest obtained from reference TRBV2 and TRBJ2-6, is as follows: EPEVTQTPSHQVTQMGQEVILRCVPISNHLYFYWYRQILGQKVEFLVSFYNNEISEKSEIFDDQFSVERPDGSNFTLKIRSTKLEDSAMYFCASRGRGYSGANVLTFGAGSRLTVL.